The 25 T cell receptor beta chains reported below all come from one sample, sequenced in a study of blood T cell repertoires in COVID-19. The repertoire was sequenced with immunoSEQ multiplex PCR; TCRdb's copy has only in-frame clones and lacks some. The sample lists around 200,000 clones, approximately 90% occurring once. The sample comprised peripheral blood. The receptors stem from a man older than 75 with acute or convalescent COVID-19.

This chain joins TRBV6-5 and TRBJ1-6, with D unclear. The CDR3 loop spans 14 amino acids. Germline-derived CDR1 and CDR2 are MNHEY and SVGAGI. V was trimmed by 0 bases and J by 15 bases, leaving 15 bases between them. This CDR3 is CASSYSPQESLLHF. The CDR3 coding sequence is TGTGCCAGCAGTTACTCGCCCCAGGAATCGCTCCTCCACTTT.

The chain uses TRBV14 and TRBJ1-6, with 7 bases fitting TRBD1. The CDR3 is 15 residues long. Germline loops: CDR1 SGHDN, CDR2 FVKESK. V lost 5 bases, J lost 9 bases, and 10 bases stayed unmatched. CDR3 nucleotide sequence: TGTGCCAGCAGCTGGGAAGGGGGCAATCGTTCACCCCTCCACTTT. The encoded protein is CASSWEGGNRSPLHF.

This chain's CDR3 is CASSLETANTEAFF. The CDR3 DNA follows: TGTGCCAGCAGCCTAGAGACAGCAAACACTGAAGCTTTCTTT. The chain recombines TRBV6-5 with TRBJ1-1; possible D gene TRBD1, 5 bases. V was clipped by 6 bases and J by 2 bases, with 13 bases between them. The CDR3 has 14 amino acids. Germline V CDR1 and CDR2: MNHEY, SVGAGI.

This clone was seen a few times. The chain employs TRBV7-8 and TRBJ2-3; TRBD2 might be the D (6 bases). This CDR3 contains 16 residues. With 2 bases removed from V and 2 bases from J, the gap between germline ends came to 14 bases. From germline, CDR1 is SGHVS and CDR2 FQNEAQ. The CDR3 sequence is CASSLLSGGVTDTQYF. The CDR3 DNA sequence: TGTGCCAGCAGCTTACTATCCGGCGGGGTCACAGATACGCAGTATTTT.

V usage is TRBV30 and J usage is TRBJ2-2, with D possibly TRBD2 on 5 matching bases. V lost 3 bases, J lost 12 bases, and 11 bases lay in between. This CDR3 contains 11 residues. Germline CDR1 reads GTSNPN; CDR2 reads SVGIG (reference sequence). CDR3 DNA sequence: TGTGCCTGGAGGGGAGAAAAGAAGCTGTTTTTT. This encodes CAWRGEKKLFF.

V and J are TRBV6-5 and TRBJ2-3, with 7 bases identical to TRBD2. The J segment lost 1 base and the V segment lost 7 bases, leaving 2 bases of the junction unmatched. In germline, CDR1 is MNHEY, CDR2 SVGAGI. This CDR3 contains 13 residues. In DNA, the CDR3 is TGTGCCAGCAAGGCGGGGGGCACAGATACGCAGTATTTT. This codes for CASKAGGTDTQYF.

The DNA of the CDR3 is TGTGCCAGCAGCGTAGACCCCACAGGGGGATCCTACGAGCAGTACTTC. This sequence encodes CASSVDPTGGSYEQYF. This chain connects TRBV9 to TRBJ2-7; 8 nucleotides align to TRBD1. The CDR3 has 16 residues. CDR1 and CDR2 (germline): SGDLS, YYNGEE. Losses at the gene ends were 0 bases for V and 1 base for J; bases not matched to a gene: 6.

V usage is TRBV11-2 and J usage is TRBJ1-2; D gene unclear. The CDR3 totals 11 residues. Trimming took off 3 bases at V and 9 bases at J, with 8 bases between the two ends. Germline assignment: CDR1 SGHAT and CDR2 FQNNGV. Here the CDR3 DNA reads TGTGCCAGCAGCTTGAGCCGAAGCTACACCTTC. Residues: CASSLSRSYTF.

V and J are TRBV9 and TRBJ2-3, with 12 bases fitting TRBD2. Looked up from germline, CDR1 is SGDLS and CDR2 is YYNGEE. This CDR3 is built from 15 residues. With V trimmed by 5 bases and J by 1 base, 2 bases remained unmatched. CDR3 residues: CASSRLAGGTDTQYF. CDR3 bases: TGTGCCAGCAGTAGACTAGCGGGAGGCACAGATACGCAGTATTTT.

This clone has just a few counts. The V gene is TRBV18, the J gene TRBJ2-1, with 7 bases aligning to TRBD2. With V trimmed by 2 bases and J by 7 bases, 5 bases remained unmatched. Germline values: CDR1 KGHSH, CDR2 LQKENI. This CDR3 comprises 14 residues. The CDR3, as DNA: TGTGCCAGCTCACCAGTGCGGGAGACGAATGAGCAGTTCTTC. Translating gives CASSPVRETNEQFF. The full variable domain, with the rest looked up from reference TRBV18 and TRBJ2-1, is NAGVMQNPRHLVRRRGQEARLRCSPMKGHSHVYWYRQLPEEGLKFMVYLQKENIIDESGMPKERFSAEFPKEGPSILRIQQVVRGDSAAYFCASSPVRETNEQFFGPGTRLTVL.

The sample holds a few counts of this clone. V gene TRBV27 combines with J gene TRBJ1-4; D is unresolved. The CDR3 covers 14 residues. CDR1 is MNHEY, CDR2 SMNVEV, per germline (reference sequence). V was pared by 8 bases and J by 4 bases, with 14 bases between. The CDR3 reads CASSYFGVNEKLFF. The DNA of the CDR3 is TGTGCCAGCTCCTACTTCGGGGTTAATGAAAAACTGTTTTTT.

The chain joins TRBV5-1 to TRBJ2-3; possibly TRBD2 for D (6 bases). V was trimmed by 0 bases and J by 0 bases, leaving 11 bases between them. The CDR3 spans 16 residues. CDR1 is SGHRS, CDR2 YFSETQ, per germline. This chain's CDR3 is CASSLAIAASTDTQYF. DNA of the CDR3: TGCGCCAGCAGCTTGGCCATAGCGGCTAGCACAGATACGCAGTATTTT.

The V and J genes are TRBV7-2 and TRBJ2-5; a weak D match, TRBD2 (5 bases). The CDR3 sequence is 14 residues long. Trimming took off 1 base at V and 3 bases at J, with 9 bases between the two ends. The germline V gene has CDR1 SGHTA and CDR2 FQGNSA. The CDR3 bases are TGTGCCAGCAGCTTAGTCTCGGGGAAAGAGACCCAGTACTTC. Amino acids: CASSLVSGKETQYF. The complete variable domain, with remaining parts taken from reference TRBV7-2 and TRBJ2-5, reads GAGVSQSPSNKVTEKGKDVELRCDPISGHTALYWYRQSLGQGLEFLIYFQGNSAPDKSGLPSDRFSAERTGGSVSTLTIQRTQQEDSAVYLCASSLVSGKETQYFGPGTRLLVL.

The chain carries TRBV7-6 and TRBJ2-5, with a possible D match to TRBD2 (6 bases). Germline V gives CDR1 SGHVS, CDR2 FNYEAQ. CDR3 length: 14 amino acids. Between the trimmed V and J ends, which lost 1 base and 4 bases, there was a span of 10 bases. The CDR3 reads CASSLVRGGETQYF. In DNA, the CDR3 is TGTGCCAGCAGCTTAGTAAGGGGAGGAGAGACCCAGTACTTC.

The chain recombines TRBV5-1 with TRBJ1-1; D not resolved. V dropped 2 bases and J dropped 6 bases, with 14 bases sitting between them. CDR1 and CDR2 from the germline V gene are SGHRS and YFSETQ. CDR3 length: 14 amino acids. CDR3 bases: TGCGCCAGCAGCTTCGAGGTACGGGGTGCTGAAGCTTTCTTT. Protein sequence: CASSFEVRGAEAFF.

Here the CDR3 DNA reads TGTGCCAGCACTAAATGGGGAGGGGTGAGCACCGGGGAGCTGTTTTTT. Translation: CASTKWGGVSTGELFF. The chain links TRBV9 to TRBJ2-2; 7 bases line up with TRBD2. This CDR3 contains 16 residues. In germline, CDR1 is SGDLS, CDR2 YYNGEE. The junction had 12 bases not matched to a gene; V was cut back by 6 bases and J by 4 bases.

Only a few counts were recorded for this clone. V is TRBV9 and J is TRBJ2-2; possible D gene TRBD1, 6 bases. This CDR3 contains 14 residues. Germline values: CDR1 SGDLS, CDR2 YYNGEE. V shed 0 bases and J shed 5 bases, with 8 bases lying between them. For the CDR3, the DNA is TGTGCCAGCAGCGTAGCAGGGGCAACCGGGGAGCTGTTTTTT. It encodes CASSVAGATGELFF.

The chain has TRBV6-2 or TRBV6-3 and TRBJ1-2; D is ambiguous. V was cut by 5 bases and J by 4 bases, with 5 bases left in between. Per the germline V gene, CDR1 is MNHEY and CDR2 is SVGEGT. The CDR3 consists of 11 residues. CDR3 in amino acids: CASSESYGYTF. The CDR3 DNA reads TGTGCCAGCAGTGAGAGCTATGGCTACACCTTC.

This rearrangement joins TRBV6-5 to TRBJ2-4, with D hard to call. Germline V gives CDR1 MNHEY, CDR2 SVGAGI. This CDR3 contains 12 residues. The germline V and J ends were trimmed by 6 bases and 5 bases, with 8 bases remaining between them. Here the CDR3 reads CASRATENIQYF. The CDR3 DNA reads TGTGCCAGCAGGGCAACAGAAAACATTCAGTACTTC.

This chain uses TRBV2 with TRBJ1-2; 8 nucleotides match TRBD1. The CDR3 extends over 13 amino acids. CDR1 is SNHLY, CDR2 FYNNEI, per germline. Trimming at V came to 5 bases and at J to 4 bases, leaving 3 bases not matched to a gene. CDR3 amino acids: CASSFDRGYGYTF. CDR3 nucleotide sequence: TGTGCCAGCAGTTTCGACAGGGGCTATGGCTACACCTTC.

The V and J genes are TRBV5-1 and TRBJ1-2; 7 positions match TRBD1. The CDR3 totals 14 residues. CDR1 and CDR2 (germline): SGHRS, YFSETQ. V was clipped by 4 bases and J by 4 bases; unmatched bases: 7. In DNA, the CDR3 is TGCGCCAGCAGCCCGGGACAGCTTCCCTATGGCTACACCTTC. Its protein is CASSPGQLPYGYTF.

The V and J genes are TRBV7-9 and TRBJ1-1; possible D gene TRBD1, 5 bases. CDR3 length equals 15 residues. Trimming took 5 bases from V and 1 from J, leaving 14 bases between them. Germline values: CDR1 SEHNR, CDR2 FQNEAQ (reference sequence). This CDR3 is CASSPPAGGNTEAFF. The CDR3 DNA reads TGTGCCAGCAGCCCTCCAGCGGGGGGGAACACTGAAGCTTTCTTT.

This clone appeared a single time. The V call is TRBV3-1 (or the pseudogene TRBV3-2), the J call TRBJ2-3; 9 nucleotides agree with TRBD1. The CDR3 covers 15 residues. Trimming removed 7 bases from V and 4 bases from J; junction bases left unmatched: 9. In germline, CDR1 is LGHDT, CDR2 YNNKEL (reference sequence). The CDR3 here is CASISGTGNADTQYF. The CDR3 DNA reads TGTGCCAGCATTTCCGGGACAGGGAACGCAGATACGCAGTATTTT.

The chain combines TRBV7-9 with TRBJ2-1; 8 bases match TRBD2. V shed 2 bases and J 5 bases; nucleotides not matched to a gene: 2. CDR1 SEHNR and CDR2 FQNEAQ come from the germline V gene (reference sequence). CDR3 size: 14 residues. The CDR3 spells CASSLRGRNNEQFF. For the CDR3, the DNA is TGTGCCAGCAGCTTACGCGGGAGGAACAATGAGCAGTTCTTC.

The chain links TRBV18 to TRBJ2-1, with a tentative D call TRBD2 (5 bases). The V and J ends lost 3 bases and 4 bases respectively, with 13 bases between them. This CDR3 spans 15 amino acids. CDR1 and CDR2 from the germline V gene are KGHSH and LQKENI. The CDR3 bases are TGTGCCAGCTCACCCCGATGGGGAGAATACAATGAGCAGTTCTTC. It codes for CASSPRWGEYNEQFF.